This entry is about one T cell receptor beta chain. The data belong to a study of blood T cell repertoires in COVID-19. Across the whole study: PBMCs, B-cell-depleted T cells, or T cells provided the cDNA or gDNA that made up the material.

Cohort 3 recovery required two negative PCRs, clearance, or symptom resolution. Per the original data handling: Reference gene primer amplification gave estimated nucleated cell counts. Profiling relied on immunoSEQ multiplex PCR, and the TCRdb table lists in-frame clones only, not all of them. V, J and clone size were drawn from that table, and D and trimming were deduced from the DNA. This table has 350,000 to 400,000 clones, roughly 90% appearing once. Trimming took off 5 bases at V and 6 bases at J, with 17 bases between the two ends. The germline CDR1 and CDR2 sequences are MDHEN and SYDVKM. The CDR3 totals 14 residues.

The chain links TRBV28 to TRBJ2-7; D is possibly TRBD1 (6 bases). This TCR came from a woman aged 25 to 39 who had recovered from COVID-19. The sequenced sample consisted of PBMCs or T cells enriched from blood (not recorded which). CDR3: CASSPLRGWGEQYF. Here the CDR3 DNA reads TGTGCCAGCAGTCCGCTCAGGGGTTGGGGCGAGCAGTACTTC.